The sequence of this TCR beta chain was determined in a study of blood T cell repertoires in COVID-19 (dated by TCRdb to the early 2020s). Notes on the research overall: The collaborator samples originated in the United States, Italy and Spain and spanned the acute and convalescent phases of COVID-19. The prospective study material was composed of cDNA or gDNA derived from T cells, B-cell-depleted T cells, or PBMCs. Deeply sampled blood TCRbeta repertoires from subjects exposed to, actively infected with, or recovered from COVID-19 were included in the dataset. The repertoires were released in a freely available public database meant as a resource for research on the immune response to SARS-CoV-2. Samples came from the ongoing ImmuneRACE study (first 160 participants) plus 1,254 subjects from 6 global collaborators. A de-identified subject ID, COVID-19 status, age in years and sex were almost always included in the sample metadata. Where available, HLA class I and class II types were obtained from metadata supplied by the sample provider rather than from assay-based typing.

On this clone: Its antigen is still unknown. Base-call qualities are not available, and no considerably larger clone is one nucleotide away.

What the work shows at the level of the full study, not this receptor alone: How much clinical and demographic metadata was included differed by source and by participant, and the metadata was provided uncurated.

The immunoSEQ Assay, a bias-controlled multiplex PCR, was used to amplify TCRbeta CDR3 regions from genomic DNA. As for how the authors treated the data: The number of nucleated cells in each sample was estimated by amplification of reference gene primers within the assay. Sequence reads were collapsed and filtered to measure the absolute abundance of every unique TCRbeta CDR3 rearrangement. For each sample, productive Simpson clonality was calculated as the square root of Simpson's diversity index over productive rearrangements. TCRdb took this table from immuneACCESS and kept in-frame rearrangements with V and J called. Such tables lack part of the clones; where checked against another copy, unresolved V genes explain under half of the gap, and the rest is unexplained. V, J and clone size are those of that table, while D and trimming were read from the DNA. The sample table contains under 200,000 clones; only one count was recorded for 86% of them. Around 6% of the sample is taken by the ten largest.

V lost 7 bases and J lost 6 bases; the stretch between them is 9 bases long. CDR1 MDHEN and CDR2 SYDVKM are derived from the germline V gene. Reading from cysteine to phenylalanine, the CDR3 counts 12 amino acids. Just the 36-base CDR3 DNA is kept, in frame starting at base 1. Enrolling through a virtual design, the prospective study's participants ranged in age from roughly 18 to 89 years and lived across 20 to 30 United States geographic areas. Cohort assignment in the prospective study relied on participant-reported clinical history from a screening survey and a study questionnaire. In the prospective study, whole blood, serum and a nasopharyngeal or oropharyngeal swab were collected from each participant by mobile phlebotomists. Additional blood draws and questionnaires over an approximately two-month period could optionally be provided by prospective study participants. Blood samples from the prospective study were shipped frozen or at room temperature prior to DNA extraction.

The clonotype comes from a man between 40 and 49 years old with acute COVID-19. The chain couples TRBV28 to TRBJ2-2, with the D gene call left open. Sequencing was carried out using PBMCs or T cells enriched from blood (not recorded which). The nucleotides are TGTGCCAGCACGGGTTTCGCCGGGGAGCTGTTTTTT. Its protein is CASTGFAGELFF.